Described below is a single T cell receptor beta chain sequence and its context. This sample was taken from a study of blood T cell repertoires in COVID-19. Method: immunoSEQ multiplex PCR; TCRdb's copy keeps in-frame clones and lacks some. The profile covers hundreds of thousands of clones, with about nine tenths appearing a single time and 10% to 15% taken by the ten largest. The CDR3 is 15 amino acids. Trimming cost V 5 bases and J 2 bases, with 14 bases left between them. The germline V gene encodes CDR1 SGHVS and CDR2 FNYEAQ. The chain employs TRBV7-6 and TRBJ2-3, with D possibly matching TRBD1 (5 bases). The material sequenced was peripheral blood. This TCR was recovered from a woman aged 45-60 years with COVID-19, enrolled during active disease. DNA for the CDR3: TGTGCCAGCAGCACCACAGGACCTCCCACAGATACGCAGTATTTT. Translating gives CASSTTGPPTDTQYF.